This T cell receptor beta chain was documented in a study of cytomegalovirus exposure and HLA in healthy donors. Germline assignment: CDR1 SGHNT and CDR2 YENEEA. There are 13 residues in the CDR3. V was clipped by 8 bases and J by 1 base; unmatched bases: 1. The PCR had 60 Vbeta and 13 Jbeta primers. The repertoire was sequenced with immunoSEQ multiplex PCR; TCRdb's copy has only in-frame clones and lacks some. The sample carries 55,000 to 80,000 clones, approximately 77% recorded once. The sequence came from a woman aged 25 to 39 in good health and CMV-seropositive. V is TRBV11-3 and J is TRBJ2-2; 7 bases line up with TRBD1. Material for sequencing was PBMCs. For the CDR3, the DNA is TGTGCCAGCGGGACAGAGAACACCGGGGAGCTGTTTTTT. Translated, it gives CASGTENTGELFF.